The clone carrying this TCR beta chain was counted a single time. Its cognate antigen is unknown. Here immunoSEQ multiplex PCR was the method, and the copy in TCRdb shows in-frame clones only, minus some. The data contain about 110,000 clones, approximately 91% of them singletons. These data are taken from a study of T cell responses to AZD1222 COVID-19 vaccine. Study results and caveats: At baseline, just six AZD1222 recipients tested seropositive. White British donors predominated, females outnumbered males, and clonal diversity was possibly underestimated. Sampling captured repertoires only after the peak T cell response. Dominant CD4 TCR responses targeted spike regions 160-218 and 743-854.

The germline V gene encodes CDR1 MNHEY and CDR2 SVGEGT. V lost 6 bases, J lost 11 bases, and 19 bases lay in between. This CDR3 has 13 amino acids. Sample: peripheral blood, taken on day 0 of AZD1222 vaccination. This sequence joins TRBV6-2 or TRBV6-3 and TRBJ1-1; D gene uncertain. The TCR originated in an adult in good health. The CDR3 is CASSHEGPYGAFF. CDR3 bases: TGTGCCAGCAGCCACGAGGGCCCCTATGGGGCTTTCTTT.